This TCR beta chain is from a study of shared clonotypes between healthy human individuals. At the level of the study: Aged 18 to 49, the donors were a couple of women and three men.

Repertoires were generated with immunoSEQ multiplex PCR, while TCRdb's copy carries only in-frame clones and drops some. Seen here are about half a million clones, around 79% observed once, and the top ten hold less than 15%. Each of the donors was a healthy adult who was HIV-negative and had not had a recent acute infection or vaccination. Donors were Caucasian adults residing in Nashville, Tennessee, USA. A word on this clone: Its target is not known.

Study-wide results and caveats: Researchers sampled only blood; tissue repertoires likely differ.

From germline, CDR1 is MGHRA and CDR2 YSYEKL. The CDR3 extends over 14 amino acids. Trimming shortened V by 0 bases and J by 5 bases, and 10 bases separated the two germline ends. The V and J genes are TRBV4-1 and TRBJ1-2; a possible D gene is TRBD1 (5 bases). The receptor's source is a woman aged 40 to 55 in good health. Some clones in this sample may be carry-over from other donors' samples. The sample comprised PBMCs. The CDR3 nucleotides are TGCGCCAGCAGCCAAGATAGGACAAATTATGGCTACACCTTC. It specifies CASSQDRTNYGYTF.